The 12 T cell receptor beta chains below were found in one sample sequenced in a study of siplizumab effects on memory and regulatory T cells. The table came from immunoSEQ multiplex PCR; TCRdb's copy has only in-frame clones and leaves some out. The table records more than 85,000 clones, just over 90% of them present only once. The sequenced material came from Tregs sorted from blood. These TCRs come from a human donor in good health.

The chain uses TRBV21-1 and TRBJ2-5; whether TRBD1, the table's D call, matches the DNA was not checked. TRBV21-1 is noted as a pseudogene. The CDR3 runs to 14 residues. This CDR3 reads CASSNSRAGETQYF. DNA of the CDR3: TGTGCCAGCAGCAATTCCAGGGCAGGCGAGACCCAGTACTTC.

The gene calls are TRBV27 and TRBJ1-2, with unresolved D. Trimming cost V 0 bases and J 1 base, with 18 bases left between them. CDR3 size: 18 residues. The V gene's germline CDR1 is MNHEY and CDR2 SMNVEV (reference sequence). The CDR3 region has the DNA TGTGCCAGCAGTTTATCGAGTCACCCCGGGAAGGTTAACTATGGCTACACCTTC. Translation gives CASSLSSHPGKVNYGYTF.

The chain recombines TRBV5-1 with TRBJ2-7; D uncertain. The CDR3 contains 14 residues. Deletions cut 4 bases from V and 2 bases from J, with 13 bases between. Germline-derived CDR1 and CDR2 are SGHRS and YFSETQ. This chain's CDR3 is CASSPSLGPYEQYF. The CDR3 DNA follows: TGCGCCAGCAGCCCCAGCTTGGGCCCCTACGAGCAGTACTTC. The full variable domain, in which reference TRBV5-1 and TRBJ2-7 provide the parts outside the CDR3, is KAGVTQTPRYLIKTRGQQVTLSCSPISGHRSVSWYQQTPGQGLQFLFEYFSETQRNKGNFPGRFSGRQFSNSRSEMNVSTLELGDSALYLCASSPSLGPYEQYFGPGTRLTVT.

The genes are TRBV9 and TRBJ2-3; D perhaps matches TRBD2 (6 bases). Germline CDR1 SGDLS, CDR2 YYNGEE. V lost 0 bases and J 5 bases, leaving 13 bases between the germline ends. This CDR3 contains 15 residues. DNA for the CDR3: TGTGCCAGCAGCGTAGGTAGCGGATTCCGAGATACGCAGTATTTT. Protein product: CASSVGSGFRDTQYF.

The V gene is TRBV2, the J gene TRBJ2-6; D not resolved. Trimming cost V 6 bases and J 4 bases, with 7 bases left between them. Germline V gene sequence: CDR1 SNHLY, CDR2 FYNNEI. This CDR3 contains 13 residues. The CDR3 bases are TGTGCCAGCAGCCCGTCCGGGGCCAACGTCCTGACTTTC. Protein product: CASSPSGANVLTF.

This chain uses TRBV19 with TRBJ2-1; 10 bases are shared with TRBD2. The CDR3 covers 16 residues. Looked up from germline, CDR1 is LNHDA and CDR2 is SQIVND (reference sequence). V shed 7 bases, J shed 7 bases, and the junction held 13 bases outside the gene matches. CDR3 nucleotides: TGTGCCAGTACGCTGCGAATTACTAGCGGGGTTAATGAGCAGTTCTTC. It encodes CASTLRITSGVNEQFF.

The V gene is TRBV6-6, the J gene TRBJ1-5, with 9 bases that match TRBD1. V lost 5 bases to trimming and J lost 6 bases; unmatched junction nucleotides: 11. There are 16 residues in the CDR3. The germline gives CDR1 MNHNY, CDR2 SVGAGI (reference sequence). The CDR3 region has the DNA TGTGCCAGCAGTAGATCCGGGACAGGGTTTAGTCAGCCCCAGCATTTT. Translated: CASSRSGTGFSQPQHF.

In its sample, this clone was seen once. This sequence joins TRBV27 and TRBJ2-7; TRBD1 matches 10 bases. The germline CDR1 and CDR2 sequences are MNHEY and SMNVEV (reference sequence). The CDR3 consists of 16 residues. The J segment lost 7 bases and the V segment lost 5 bases, leaving 14 bases of the junction unmatched. CDR3 loop: CASSHGTGQGLGEQYF. The CDR3 bases are TGTGCCAGCAGTCATGGGACGGGACAGGGGTTGGGGGAGCAGTACTTC.

This clone was counted a single time. The chain carries TRBV18 and TRBJ1-1; D uncertain. CDR3 size: 16 residues. Trimming pared 6 bases from V and 0 bases from J, leaving 17 bases between. CDR1 KGHSH and CDR2 LQKENI come from the germline V gene. The CDR3 nucleotides are TGTGCCAGCTCCCCGTGGTACGGGCCCATGAACACTGAAGCTTTCTTT. It translates to CASSPWYGPMNTEAFF.

The rearrangement links TRBV7-8 to TRBJ2-7; 9 bases line up with TRBD1. V trimming: 5 bases; J trimming: 3 bases; junction bases outside the gene matches: 5. The CDR3 contains 14 residues. The germline CDR1 and CDR2 sequences are SGHVS and FQNEAQ. In nucleotides, the CDR3 is TGTGCCAGCAGCGGCCGGGACAGGGACTACGAGCAGTACTTC. Residues: CASSGRDRDYEQYF.

The chain combines TRBV10-3 with TRBJ2-3, with D possibly being TRBD1 (6 bases). V was trimmed by 3 bases and J by 3 bases, leaving 7 bases between them. CDR1 and CDR2 (germline): ENHRY, SYGVKD. The CDR3 loop spans 13 amino acids. The CDR3 is CAISDQGTDTQYF. The CDR3 DNA reads TGTGCCATCAGTGATCAGGGGACAGATACGCAGTATTTT.

The chain combines TRBV9 with TRBJ1-2; D possibly corresponds to TRBD1 (5 bases). The V end was cut by 6 bases, the J end by 4 bases, with 19 bases between. The germline V gene has CDR1 SGDLS and CDR2 YYNGEE. This CDR3 has 15 residues. CDR3 region: CASNPVVRGIYGYTF. The CDR3 DNA reads as TGTGCCAGCAACCCCGTCGTCCGGGGCATCTATGGCTACACCTTC.